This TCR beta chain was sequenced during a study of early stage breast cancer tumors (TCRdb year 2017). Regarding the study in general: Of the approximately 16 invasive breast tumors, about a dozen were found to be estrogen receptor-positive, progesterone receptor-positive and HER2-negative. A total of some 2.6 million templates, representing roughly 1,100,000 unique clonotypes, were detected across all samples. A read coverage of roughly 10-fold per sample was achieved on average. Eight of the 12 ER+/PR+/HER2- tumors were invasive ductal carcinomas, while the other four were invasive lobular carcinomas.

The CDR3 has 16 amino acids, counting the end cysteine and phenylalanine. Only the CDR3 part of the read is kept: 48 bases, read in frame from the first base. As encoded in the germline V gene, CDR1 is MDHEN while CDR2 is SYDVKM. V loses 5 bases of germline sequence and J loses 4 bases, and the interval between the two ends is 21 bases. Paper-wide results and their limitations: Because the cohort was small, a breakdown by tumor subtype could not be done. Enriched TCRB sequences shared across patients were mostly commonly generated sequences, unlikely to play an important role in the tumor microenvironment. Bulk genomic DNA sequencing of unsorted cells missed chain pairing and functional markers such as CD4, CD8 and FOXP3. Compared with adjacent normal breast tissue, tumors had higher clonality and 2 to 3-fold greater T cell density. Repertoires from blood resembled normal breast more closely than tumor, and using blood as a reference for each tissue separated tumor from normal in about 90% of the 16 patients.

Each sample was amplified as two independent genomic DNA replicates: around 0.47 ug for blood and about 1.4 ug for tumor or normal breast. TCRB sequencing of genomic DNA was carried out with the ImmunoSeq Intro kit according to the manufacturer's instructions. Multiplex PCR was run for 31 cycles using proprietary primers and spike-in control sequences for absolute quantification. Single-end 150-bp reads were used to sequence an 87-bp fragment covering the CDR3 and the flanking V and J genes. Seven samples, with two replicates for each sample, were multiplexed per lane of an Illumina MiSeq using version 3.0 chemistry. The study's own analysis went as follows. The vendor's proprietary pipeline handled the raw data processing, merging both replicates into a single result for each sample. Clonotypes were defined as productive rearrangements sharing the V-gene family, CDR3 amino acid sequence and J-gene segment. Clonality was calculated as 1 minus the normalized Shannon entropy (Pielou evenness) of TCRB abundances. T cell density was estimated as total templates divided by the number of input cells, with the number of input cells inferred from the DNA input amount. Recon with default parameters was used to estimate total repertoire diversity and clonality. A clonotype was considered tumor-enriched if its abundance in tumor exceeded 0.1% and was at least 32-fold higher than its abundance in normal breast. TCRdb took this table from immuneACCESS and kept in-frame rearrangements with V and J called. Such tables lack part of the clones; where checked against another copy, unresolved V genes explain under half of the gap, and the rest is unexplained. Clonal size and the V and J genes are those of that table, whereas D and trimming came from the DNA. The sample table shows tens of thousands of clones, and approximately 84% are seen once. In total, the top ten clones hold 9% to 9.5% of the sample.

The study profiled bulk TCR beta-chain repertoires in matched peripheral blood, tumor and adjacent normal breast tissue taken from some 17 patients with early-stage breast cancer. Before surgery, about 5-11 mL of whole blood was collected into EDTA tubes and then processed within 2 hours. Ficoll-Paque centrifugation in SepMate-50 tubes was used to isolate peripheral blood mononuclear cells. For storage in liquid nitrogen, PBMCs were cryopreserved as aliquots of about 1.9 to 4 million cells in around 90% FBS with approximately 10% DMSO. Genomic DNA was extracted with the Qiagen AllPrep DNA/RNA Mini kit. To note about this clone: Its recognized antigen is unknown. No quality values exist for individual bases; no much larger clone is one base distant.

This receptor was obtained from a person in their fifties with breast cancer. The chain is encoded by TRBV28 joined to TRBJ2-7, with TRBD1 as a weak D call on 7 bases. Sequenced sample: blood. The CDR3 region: CASSNSGQGGFYEQYF. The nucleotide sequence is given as TGTGCCAGCAGTAACTCGGGGCAGGGGGGTTTTTACGAGCAGTACTTC.